Each of the 13 T cell receptor beta chains below was sequenced from the same sample in a study of blood T cell repertoires in COVID-19. Profiled with immunoSEQ multiplex PCR; TCRdb holds only in-frame clones, not every one. The table includes tens of thousands of clones, roughly 80% detected once. Input material: peripheral blood. The receptors shown here come from a man between 50 and 59 years old with COVID-19, enrolled during active disease.

This clone was recorded only once. CDR3 DNA sequence: TGTGCCAGCAGCCAACCCTCACAGGGGGCCTACGAGCAGTACTTC. Protein: CASSQPSQGAYEQYF. J is TRBJ2-7 and V is TRBV3-1 (or the pseudogene TRBV3-2); 8 bases are a match to TRBD1. J was trimmed by 2 bases and V by 2 bases; bases with no gene match: 5. The CDR3 spans 15 residues. Germline CDR1 LGHDT, CDR2 YNNKEL (reference sequence).

The chain employs TRBV5-1 and TRBJ2-1, with D possibly being TRBD1 (6 bases). This CDR3 is 15 amino acids long. Trimming removed 6 bases at V and 8 bases at J, with 21 bases between. Germline CDR1 SGHRS, CDR2 YFSETQ. This CDR3 reads CASTFDRPAGDEQFF. The CDR3 DNA follows: TGCGCCAGCACCTTCGACAGGCCAGCTGGCGATGAGCAGTTCTTC.

The CDR3: CASSVRGANVLTF. DNA for the CDR3: TGTGCCAGCAGCGTCCGTGGGGCCAACGTCCTGACTTTC. The chain is built from TRBV5-4 and TRBJ2-6; D gene unclear. Germline assignment: CDR1 SGHNT and CDR2 YYREEE (reference sequence). Deletions cut 4 bases from V and 3 bases from J, with 5 bases between. The CDR3 totals 13 residues.

This clone was seen a few times. This chain uses TRBV2 with TRBJ2-7, with a weak D call TRBD1 (5 bases). Germline CDR1 is SNHLY and CDR2 is FYNNEI. V was pared by 8 bases and J by 4 bases, with 15 bases between. The CDR3 is made up of 13 amino acids. In DNA form, the CDR3 reads TGTGCCAGCGGGGCCCTAGAACTTTACGAGCAGTACTTC. This translates into CASGALELYEQYF.

This rearrangement joins TRBV28 to TRBJ1-1, with D maybe TRBD1 (6 bases). This CDR3 region has 15 residues. Germline V gene data show CDR1 as MDHEN and CDR2 as SYDVKM. V lost 8 bases, J lost 5 bases, and 21 bases lay in between. The CDR3 sequence is CASGSGGSRGTEAFF. CDR3 in DNA: TGTGCCAGCGGTTCGGGGGGCAGTCGGGGGACTGAAGCTTTCTTT.

The V gene is TRBV2, the J gene TRBJ2-2, with 10 bases that match TRBD1. This CDR3 has 16 amino acids. The trim removed 2 bases at V and 7 bases at J, leaving 7 bases unmatched. Per germline, CDR1 SNHLY and CDR2 FYNNEI. CDR3 DNA: TGTGCCAGCAGTGAAAGAGGGACAGGGGTTTTCGGGGAGCTGTTTTTT. Protein product: CASSERGTGVFGELFF.

This chain uses TRBV7-9 with TRBJ2-1; 12 bases are shared with TRBD2. The CDR3 length is 14 residues. With 1 base clipped from V and 8 bases from J, the junction kept 0 bases outside the gene matches. The germline V gene encodes CDR1 SEHNR and CDR2 FQNEAQ (reference sequence). The CDR3 DNA sequence: TGTGCCAGCAGCTTAGGACTAGCGGGAGATGAGCAGTTCTTC. Residues: CASSLGLAGDEQFF.

The chain uses TRBV18 and TRBJ2-5; no firm D call. There are 14 residues in the CDR3. Germline V gives CDR1 KGHSH, CDR2 LQKENI. Between the trimmed V and J ends, which lost 0 bases and 4 bases, there was a span of 9 bases. CDR3 nucleotide sequence: TGTGCCAGCTCACCACCGCGTGGTTCAGAGACCCAGTACTTC. It is translated as CASSPPRGSETQYF.

Only one count was recorded for this clone. The chain couples TRBV4-1 to TRBJ1-6; D gene unclear. The V and J ends lost 0 bases and 8 bases respectively, with 17 bases between them. The CDR3 consists of 17 residues. Germline V gene data show CDR1 as MGHRA and CDR2 as YSYEKL. The CDR3 DNA follows: TGCGCCAGCAGCCAAGATCAGGTGTGGTCCGATTATTCACCCCTCCACTTT. Amino acids: CASSQDQVWSDYSPLHF.

This chain connects TRBV2 to TRBJ2-3, with 13 nucleotides matching TRBD2. The J segment lost 1 base and the V segment lost 6 bases, leaving 4 bases of the junction unmatched. The CDR3 length is 16 residues. Germline V gene sequence: CDR1 SNHLY, CDR2 FYNNEI. CDR3 amino acids: CASRPGLAGGTDTQYF. The CDR3, as DNA: TGTGCCAGCAGGCCAGGACTAGCGGGAGGCACAGATACGCAGTATTTT.

V is TRBV5-1 and J is TRBJ2-3; 7 bases are shared with TRBD1. CDR1 SGHRS and CDR2 YFSETQ come from the germline V gene. The V gene end was trimmed by 1 base and the J gene end by 4 bases; junction bases not matched to a gene: 9. This CDR3 is 16 amino acids long. The DNA of the CDR3 is TGCGCCAGCAGCTTGAGAGGGGGCGTAGGATCAGATACGCAGTATTTT. This encodes CASSLRGGVGSDTQYF.

The V gene is TRBV7-2, the J gene TRBJ2-7; 8 bases fit TRBD2. CDR1 and CDR2 from the germline V gene are SGHTA and FQGNSA. The CDR3 runs to 15 residues. Trimming took 1 base from V and 3 from J; bases not matched to a gene: 5. CDR3 amino acids: CASSLGLAGLYEQYF. Here the CDR3 DNA reads TGTGCCAGCAGCTTAGGGCTAGCGGGCCTCTACGAGCAGTACTTC.

This clone was observed a few times. V gene TRBV28 combines with J gene TRBJ1-1, with a possible D match to TRBD1 (5 bases). Germline V lookup: CDR1 MDHEN, CDR2 SYDVKM. Between the trimmed V and J ends, which lost 3 bases and 6 bases, there was a span of 8 bases. The CDR3 covers 12 residues. The CDR3 coding sequence is TGTGCCAGCAGTTTTGGGGGGTCTGAAGCTTTCTTT. Amino acid sequence: CASSFGGSEAFF.